This TCR beta chain is from a study of CD8+ T cells in alopecia areata. Both CD4+ and CD8+ T cells were separated by sorting PBMCs. Study observations and caveats: Sequenced scalp T cells also include alphabeta T cells resident in normal skin.

The ends were cut back, 8 bases at V and 4 bases at J, with 17 bases in the middle. The CDR3 has 14 amino acids. Per germline, CDR1 SGHAT and CDR2 FQNNGV. After isolation, RNA underwent reverse transcription to generate cDNA as the sequencing template. The repertoire was sequenced with immunoSEQ multiplex PCR; TCRdb's copy has only in-frame clones and lacks some. The sample contains about 200,000 clones, 56% of which appear only once. This clone was picked up a small number of times. Its antigen is undetermined. The sequenced material came from CD8+ T cells sorted from blood. V is TRBV11-2 and J is TRBJ1-1; D might be TRBD1 (5 bases). The sequence derives from a human donor in good health. The chain's CDR3 is CASRASRGITEAFF. In DNA form, the CDR3 reads TGTGCCAGCCGGGCGTCTCGGGGCATCACTGAAGCTTTCTTT.